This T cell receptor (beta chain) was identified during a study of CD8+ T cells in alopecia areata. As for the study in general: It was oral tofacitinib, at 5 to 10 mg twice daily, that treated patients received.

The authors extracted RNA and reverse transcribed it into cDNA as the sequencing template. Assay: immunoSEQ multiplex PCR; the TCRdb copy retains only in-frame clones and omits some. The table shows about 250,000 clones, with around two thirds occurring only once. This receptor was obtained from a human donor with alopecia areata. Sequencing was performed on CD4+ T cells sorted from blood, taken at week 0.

This CDR3 is CASSQGRQGNNEQFF. The CDR3 DNA follows: TGCGCCAGCAGCCAAGGGCGACAGGGAAACAATGAGCAGTTCTTC. The chain couples TRBV4-1 to TRBJ2-1; 7 positions match TRBD1. Germline CDR1 MGHRA, CDR2 YSYEKL. J was trimmed by 5 bases and V by 1 base; bases with no gene match: 5. CDR3 length: 15 amino acids.